The sequence of this T cell receptor (beta chain) was determined in a study of T cell clonotyping in hematopoietic cell transplantation. Study-level results: Broader posttransplant TCR repertoire diversity was predicted by graft donor and pretransplant recipient Inverse Simpson Index values. After transplant, recipient diversity fell while pathologically expanded clonotypes grew through day 180. Few recipient clonotypes overlapped donors; over 95% were de novo at given depth. Cells were unsorted, so CD4 and CD8 contributions were not separated.

As for this clone: Its antigen is as yet unknown.

The CDR3 is made up of 15 amino acids. Per germline, CDR1 SNHLY and CDR2 FYNNEI. V dropped 6 bases and J dropped 5 bases, with 19 bases sitting between them. Generated by immunoSEQ multiplex PCR, the TCRdb table keeps only in-frame clones and is missing some. The table records fewer than 70,000 clones, 85% to 95% of them present only once. The source of this sequence is a man between 50 and 59 years old in good health. Some clones in this sample may be carry-over from other donors' samples. The material sequenced was peripheral blood mononuclear cells. The rearrangement joins TRBV2 to TRBJ2-5; D perhaps matches TRBD1 (5 bases). CDR3 sequence reads: CASRAQGHGLETQYF. The CDR3 nucleotides read TGTGCCAGCAGGGCACAAGGACATGGGTTGGAGACCCAGTACTTC.